What follows describes a single T cell receptor beta chain. The data are from a study of blood T cell repertoires in COVID-19. Across the whole study: T cells, B-cell-depleted T cells, or PBMCs supplied cDNA or gDNA.

The trim removed 4 bases at V and 3 bases at J, leaving 6 bases unmatched. Germline CDR1 SGHTS, CDR2 YDEGEE. The CDR3 totals 15 residues. As processed by the authors: Reference gene primer amplification gave estimated nucleated cell counts. The repertoire was sequenced with immunoSEQ multiplex PCR; TCRdb's copy has only in-frame clones and lacks some. That table is the source of V, J and clone size, and D and trimming were worked out from the DNA. Seen here are about 88,000 clones, about 85% observed once, and the top ten hold roughly 15%. The clonotype comes from a male donor with acute or convalescent COVID-19. The V gene is TRBV5-8, the J gene TRBJ2-7, with 11 bases fitting TRBD2. The sequenced material came from peripheral blood. The CDR3 nucleotides are TGTGCCAGCAGCGCTGGGACTAGCGGATACTACGAGCAGTACTTC. It codes for CASSAGTSGYYEQYF.